This T cell receptor beta chain was recorded in a study of OX40 agonist ivuxolimab in advanced cancers. Sequencing was performed with immunoSEQ multiplex PCR; in TCRdb, only in-frame clones are kept and a portion is missing. The sample carries some 66,000 clones, under 85% recorded once. Germline CDR1 and CDR2: SGHTA and FQGNSA. V lost 3 bases and J lost 5, with 13 bases in between. CDR3 length equals 14 residues. The J gene is TRBJ1-1, the V gene TRBV7-2, with unresolved D. The sequencing used CD4+ or CD8+ T cells sorted from blood, collected in a trial of the OX40 agonist ivuxolimab. The sequence derives from an adult with an advanced solid tumor such as melanoma, head and neck, liver or kidney cancer. CDR3 nucleotide sequence: TGTGCCAGCAGCTTTTGGAAAGAGGGTACTGAAGCTTTCTTT. It specifies CASSFWKEGTEAFF. Looking up the rest from reference TRBV7-2 and TRBJ1-1 gives the full variable domain: GAGVSQSPSNKVTEKGKDVELRCDPISGHTALYWYRQSLGQGLEFLIYFQGNSAPDKSGLPSDRFSAERTGGSVSTLTIQRTQQEDSAVYLCASSFWKEGTEAFFGQGTRLTVV.